This T cell receptor (beta chain) was identified in a study of cytomegalovirus exposure and HLA in healthy donors. Study-wide results and limits: With high specificity and sensitivity, the classifier reportedly diagnosed cytomegalovirus status.

PCR involved 60 Vbeta and 13 Jbeta primers. The repertoire was sequenced with immunoSEQ multiplex PCR; TCRdb's copy has only in-frame clones and lacks some. The sample data list approximately 150,000 clones. Trimming took off 11 bases at V and 4 bases at J, with 18 bases between the two ends. Germline CDR1 and CDR2: SNHLY and FYNNEI. The CDR3 runs 14 residues. With regard to this clone: No antigen is known for it.

The sequenced sample consisted of PBMCs. The V and J genes are TRBV2 and TRBJ1-3; tentatively, D is TRBD1 (6 bases). This clonotype was obtained from a male donor in good health and CMV-seronegative. CDR3 protein: CAYLKGESGNTIYF. CDR3 coding DNA: TGTGCCTATTTAAAGGGGGAGTCCGGAAACACCATATATTTT.